This T cell receptor (beta chain) appears in the sequencing data of a study of technical replicates of blood from a few donors. TCRdb keeps only in-frame clones here, not all; method: immunoSEQ multiplex PCR. The sample lists approximately 70,000 clones; more than 85% were seen once. Trimming shortened V by 3 bases and J by 6 bases, and 17 bases separated the two germline ends. CDR3 length: 15 residues. Per the germline V gene, CDR1 is LNHDA and CDR2 is SQIVND (reference sequence). Sequencing input: PBMCs. The sequence was collected from a human donor in good health. Some clones in this sample may be carry-over from other donors' samples. This chain uses TRBV19 with TRBJ1-2; no definite D call. CDR3 in DNA: TGTGCCAGTAGTATGATTGGGAGGGAGAGAAATGGCTACACCTTC. It codes for CASSMIGRERNGYTF. The whole variable domain, remainder taken from reference TRBV19 and TRBJ1-2, is DGGITQSPKYLFRKEGQNVTLSCEQNLNHDAMYWYRQDPGQGLRLIYYSQIVNDFQKGDIAEGYSVSREKKESFPLTVTSAQKNPTAFYLCASSMIGRERNGYTFGSGTRLTVV.